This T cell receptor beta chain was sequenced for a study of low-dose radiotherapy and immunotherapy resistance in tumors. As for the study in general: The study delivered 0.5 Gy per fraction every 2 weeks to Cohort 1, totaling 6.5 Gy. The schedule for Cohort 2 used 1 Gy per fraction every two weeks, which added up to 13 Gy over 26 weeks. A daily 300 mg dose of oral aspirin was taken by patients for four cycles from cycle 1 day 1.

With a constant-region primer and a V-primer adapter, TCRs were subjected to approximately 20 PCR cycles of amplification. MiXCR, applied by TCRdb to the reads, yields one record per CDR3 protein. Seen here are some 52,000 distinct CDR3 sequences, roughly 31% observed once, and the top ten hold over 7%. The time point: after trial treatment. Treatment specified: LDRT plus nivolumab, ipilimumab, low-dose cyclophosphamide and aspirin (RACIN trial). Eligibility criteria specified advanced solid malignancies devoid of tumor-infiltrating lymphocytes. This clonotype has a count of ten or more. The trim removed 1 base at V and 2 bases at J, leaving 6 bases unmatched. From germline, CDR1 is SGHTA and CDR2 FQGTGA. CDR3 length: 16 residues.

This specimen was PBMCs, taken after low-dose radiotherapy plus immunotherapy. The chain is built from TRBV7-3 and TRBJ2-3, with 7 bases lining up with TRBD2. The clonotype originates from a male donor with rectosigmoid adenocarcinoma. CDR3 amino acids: CASSLKGTTLTDTQYF. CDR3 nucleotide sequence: TGTGCCAGCAGCTTAAAGGGGACTACTCTCACAGATACGCAGTATTTT.